This TCR beta chain was sequenced for a study of somatic mutations in cytotoxic T cells in rheumatoid arthritis. Study results and caveats: Increasing age coincided with elevated CD8+ clonality among rheumatoid arthritis patients, though not among healthy controls. The slight TRBV07 underrepresentation in rheumatoid arthritis patients was not adjusted for multiple comparisons. Of about 62 patients, about eight had a largest CD8+ clone that exceeded 20% of CD8+ cells.

Once isolated by positive magnetic bead selection, the CD4+ and CD8+ cells had their purity checked by flow cytometry. This CDR3 spans 12 amino acids. With 4 bases removed from V and 0 bases from J, the gap between germline ends came to 5 bases. Germline CDR1 SGDLS, CDR2 YYNGEE. The method was immunoSEQ multiplex PCR; TCRdb's version includes in-frame clones alone and lacks a portion of them. The sample holds about 7,000 clones, roughly 60% seen once. Turning to this clone: What it recognizes is unknown.

J is TRBJ2-7 and V is TRBV9; D unclear. The material sequenced was CD8+ T cells sorted from blood. The origin of this receptor is a middle-aged woman in good health. The CDR3 DNA reads as TGTGCCAGCAGCCCGAGCTCCTACGAGCAGTACTTC. Protein product: CASSPSSYEQYF.